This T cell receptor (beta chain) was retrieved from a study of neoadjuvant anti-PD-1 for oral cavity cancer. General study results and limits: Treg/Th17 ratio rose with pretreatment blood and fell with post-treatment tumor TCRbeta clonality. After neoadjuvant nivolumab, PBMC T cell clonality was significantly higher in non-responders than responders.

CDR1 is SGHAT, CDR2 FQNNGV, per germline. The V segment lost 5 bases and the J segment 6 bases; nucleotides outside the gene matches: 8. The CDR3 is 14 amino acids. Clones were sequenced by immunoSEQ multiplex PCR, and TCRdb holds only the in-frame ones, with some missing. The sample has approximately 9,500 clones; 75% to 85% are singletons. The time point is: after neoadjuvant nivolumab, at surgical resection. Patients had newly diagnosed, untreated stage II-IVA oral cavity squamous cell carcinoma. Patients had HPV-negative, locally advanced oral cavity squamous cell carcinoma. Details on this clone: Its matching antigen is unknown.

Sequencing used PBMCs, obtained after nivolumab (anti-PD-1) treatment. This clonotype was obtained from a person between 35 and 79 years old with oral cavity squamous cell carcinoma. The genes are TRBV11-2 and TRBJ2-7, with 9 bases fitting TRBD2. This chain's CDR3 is CASSTGLAGIEQYF. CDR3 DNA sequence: TGTGCCAGCAGCACGGGACTAGCAGGGATCGAGCAGTACTTC.